A selection of T cell receptor beta chains follows, all from one sample in a study of shared clonotypes between healthy human individuals. The protocol was immunoSEQ multiplex PCR, while the TCRdb copy is restricted to in-frame clones and leaves out a portion. The data contain approximately 500,000 clones, about 78% of them singletons. The sequenced sample consisted of PBMCs. The receptor source for this set is a woman aged 35 to 49 in good health. Some clones in this sample may be carry-over from other donors' samples. The CDR3 runs from the conserved cysteine through the conserved F or W. D genes are given only for firm matches. Part of the rows lack a size; the others show once, few, many or a class for expanded clones.

CDR3 length: 15; J gene: TRBJ2-1; D gene: -; clone size: many; V gene: TRBV6-6; CDR3 DNA: TGTGCCCACCGGGCGGAGGGCCGGTCCTACAATGAGCAGTTCTTC; CDR3 protein: CAHRAEGRSYNEQFF
CDR3 length: 12; J gene: TRBJ1-2; D gene: -; clone size: -; V gene: TRBV29-1; CDR3 DNA: TGCAGCGTCGCGGGTCTGGGCTATGGCTACACCTTC; CDR3 protein: CSVAGLGYGYTF
CDR3 length: 13; J gene: TRBJ1-2; D gene: TRBD1; clone size: -; V gene: TRBV5-1; CDR3 DNA: TGCGCCAGCAGTGACAGGGGGCGCGATGGCTACACCTTC; CDR3 protein: CASSDRGRDGYTF
CDR3 length: 14; J gene: TRBJ2-3; D gene: TRBD2; clone size: once; V gene: TRBV7-9; CDR3 DNA: TGTGCCAGTCAAGCGGGGACCACCGCAGATACGCAGTATTTT; CDR3 protein: CASQAGTTADTQYF
CDR3 length: 16; J gene: TRBJ2-7; D gene: TRBD2; clone size: -; V gene: TRBV10-3; CDR3 DNA: TGTGCCATCAGTGAGTCGGGAGCGGGAGGGGAACACGAGCAGTACTTC; CDR3 protein: CAISESGAGGEHEQYF
CDR3 length: 13; J gene: TRBJ2-7; D gene: -; clone size: -; V gene: TRBV7-2; CDR3 DNA: TGTGCCAGCAGCCGGACAGAAACCTACGAGCAGTACTTC; CDR3 protein: CASSRTETYEQYF
CDR3 length: 12; J gene: TRBJ2-5; D gene: TRBD1; clone size: -; V gene: TRBV6-4; CDR3 DNA: TGTGCCAGCAGGGACAGGGGGGAGACCCAGTACTTC; CDR3 protein: CASRDRGETQYF
CDR3 length: 12; J gene: TRBJ2-3; D gene: -; clone size: -; V gene: TRBV11-2; CDR3 DNA: TGTGCCAGCAGCTTAGGGACAGATACGCAGTATTTT; CDR3 protein: CASSLGTDTQYF
CDR3 length: 14; J gene: TRBJ2-7; D gene: -; clone size: -; V gene: TRBV6-6; CDR3 DNA: TGTGCCAGCAACCCCAGGGGACGCTCCTACGAGCAGTACTTC; CDR3 protein: CASNPRGRSYEQYF
CDR3 length: 14; J gene: TRBJ1-5; D gene: TRBD1; clone size: few; V gene: TRBV2; CDR3 DNA: TGTGCCAGCGTAGGACAGGGTTGGGATCAGCCCCAGCATTTT; CDR3 protein: CASVGQGWDQPQHF
CDR3 length: 16; J gene: TRBJ2-3; D gene: -; clone size: -; V gene: TRBV7-9; CDR3 DNA: TGTGCCAGCAGCTTAGATGCAGCGGGTAGCACAGATACGCAGTATTTT; CDR3 protein: CASSLDAAGSTDTQYF
CDR3 length: 15; J gene: TRBJ2-2; D gene: TRBD2; clone size: -; V gene: TRBV5-1; CDR3 DNA: TGCGCCAGCAACCCCGGGACTAGAGGGGGCGGGGAGCTGTTTTTT; CDR3 protein: CASNPGTRGGGELFF
CDR3 length: 14; J gene: TRBJ1-5; D gene: TRBD1; clone size: many; V gene: TRBV27; CDR3 DNA: TGTGCCAGCAGTTCCCTGGACAGGTTGGGAGCCCAGCATTTT; CDR3 protein: CASSSLDRLGAQHF
CDR3 length: 18; J gene: TRBJ2-3; D gene: TRBD2; clone size: -; V gene: TRBV19; CDR3 DNA: TGTGCCAGTAGTATAGCCCTAGCGGGAGGGCCGAACACAGATACGCAGTATTTT; CDR3 protein: CASSIALAGGPNTDTQYF
CDR3 length: 14; J gene: TRBJ1-2; D gene: TRBD1; clone size: -; V gene: TRBV10-3; CDR3 DNA: TGTGCCATCAGTGGCCAGGGGGGCCTCTATGGCTACACCTTC; CDR3 protein: CAISGQGGLYGYTF
CDR3 length: 14; J gene: TRBJ2-7; D gene: -; clone size: -; V gene: TRBV9; CDR3 DNA: TGTGCCAGCAGCGTAGGTGGTACTGGTTACGAGCAGTACTTC; CDR3 protein: CASSVGGTGYEQYF
CDR3 length: 14; J gene: TRBJ2-5; D gene: TRBD1; clone size: -; V gene: TRBV28; CDR3 DNA: TGTGCCAGCAGGTTTGACAGGGTTAAGGAGACCCAGTACTTC; CDR3 protein: CASRFDRVKETQYF
CDR3 length: 16; J gene: TRBJ2-2; D gene: TRBD1; clone size: -; V gene: TRBV18; CDR3 DNA: TGTGCCAGCTCACCCGAGGGACAGGGGAGGACCGGGGAGCTGTTTTTT; CDR3 protein: CASSPEGQGRTGELFF
CDR3 length: 14; J gene: TRBJ1-1; D gene: TRBD1; clone size: -; V gene: TRBV30; CDR3 DNA: TGTGCCTGGAGGCGTGGGACAGGGGTAATTGAAGCTTTCTTT; CDR3 protein: CAWRRGTGVIEAFF
CDR3 length: 14; J gene: TRBJ2-5; D gene: -; clone size: -; V gene: TRBV6-6; CDR3 DNA: TGTGCCAGCAGTCCGAATGCAGGGAAGGAGACCCAGTACTTC; CDR3 protein: CASSPNAGKETQYF
CDR3 length: 15; J gene: TRBJ2-5; D gene: TRBD1; clone size: -; V gene: TRBV28; CDR3 DNA: TGTGCCAGCAGTTCCCGGGACAGGATTCAAGAGACCCAGTACTTC; CDR3 protein: CASSSRDRIQETQYF
CDR3 length: 13; J gene: TRBJ2-3; D gene: -; clone size: -; V gene: TRBV4-1; CDR3 DNA: TGCGCCAGCAGCCAAGATTGGGCGGGGACGCAGTATTTT; CDR3 protein: CASSQDWAGTQYF
CDR3 length: 13; J gene: TRBJ2-5; D gene: TRBD2; clone size: -; V gene: TRBV2; CDR3 DNA: TGTGCCAGCAGGGGGGAGGGCCGTGAGACCCAGTACTTC; CDR3 protein: CASRGEGRETQYF
CDR3 length: 16; J gene: TRBJ2-3; D gene: TRBD2; clone size: once; V gene: TRBV5-4; CDR3 DNA: TGTGCCAGCAGCCTCAGGACTAGCGGGAGTACAGATACGCAGTATTTT; CDR3 protein: CASSLRTSGSTDTQYF
CDR3 length: 14; J gene: TRBJ2-7; D gene: -; clone size: -; V gene: TRBV19; CDR3 DNA: TGTGCCAGTAGTCCTTCCGTATCCAGCTACGAGCAGTACTTC; CDR3 protein: CASSPSVSSYEQYF
CDR3 length: 14; J gene: TRBJ1-1; D gene: TRBD1; clone size: -; V gene: TRBV29-1; CDR3 DNA: TGCAGCGTTGACAGTTCAGGGGGCCGGACTGAAGCTTTCTTT; CDR3 protein: CSVDSSGGRTEAFF
CDR3 length: 12; J gene: TRBJ1-2; D gene: -; clone size: many; V gene: TRBV27; CDR3 DNA: TGTGCCAGCAGAGCAGAGGATTATGGCTACACCTTC; CDR3 protein: CASRAEDYGYTF
CDR3 length: 16; J gene: TRBJ1-2; D gene: TRBD1; clone size: -; V gene: TRBV27; CDR3 DNA: TGTGCCAGCAGTTTTGAGCCCACAGGGGCTCTCTATGGCTACACCTTC; CDR3 protein: CASSFEPTGALYGYTF
CDR3 length: 14; J gene: TRBJ2-5; D gene: -; clone size: -; V gene: TRBV7-9; CDR3 DNA: TGTGCCAGCAGCCTAGGAGGTACCAGAGAGACCCAGTACTTC; CDR3 protein: CASSLGGTRETQYF
CDR3 length: 15; J gene: TRBJ2-1; D gene: TRBD2; clone size: once; V gene: TRBV9; CDR3 DNA: TGTGCCAGCAGCGAACTAGCGGGAGGATACAATGAGCAGTTCTTC; CDR3 protein: CASSELAGGYNEQFF
CDR3 length: 15; J gene: TRBJ1-1; D gene: TRBD1; clone size: -; V gene: TRBV4-2; CDR3 DNA: TGTGCCAGCAGCCAAGAGGGACAGGGGGTGGGTGAAGCTTTCTTT; CDR3 protein: CASSQEGQGVGEAFF
CDR3 length: 13; J gene: TRBJ1-2; D gene: -; clone size: -; V gene: TRBV28; CDR3 DNA: TGTGCCAGCAGTTTTTCAGGAGCCTATGGCTACACCTTC; CDR3 protein: CASSFSGAYGYTF
CDR3 length: 15; J gene: TRBJ1-2; D gene: -; clone size: -; V gene: TRBV14; CDR3 DNA: TGTGCCAGCAGCCAAGAGGTGGGCTCCGCCTATGGCTACACCTTC; CDR3 protein: CASSQEVGSAYGYTF
CDR3 length: 14; J gene: TRBJ1-2; D gene: TRBD1; clone size: -; V gene: TRBV28; CDR3 DNA: TGTGCCAGCAGTACCGGACAGGGAGACTATGGCTACACCTTC; CDR3 protein: CASSTGQGDYGYTF
CDR3 length: 18; J gene: TRBJ2-1; D gene: TRBD2; clone size: -; V gene: TRBV4-3; CDR3 DNA: TGCGCCAGCAGCCAAGATAGGGCTAGCGGGCGGGCCTACAATGAGCAGTTCTTC; CDR3 protein: CASSQDRASGRAYNEQFF
CDR3 length: 16; J gene: TRBJ2-1; D gene: TRBD2; clone size: -; V gene: TRBV27; CDR3 DNA: TGTGCCAGTAGTACTCGTAGCGGGAGAGTAAACAATGAGCAGTTCTTC; CDR3 protein: CASSTRSGRVNNEQFF
CDR3 length: 14; J gene: TRBJ2-2; D gene: -; clone size: once; V gene: TRBV5-1; CDR3 DNA: TGCGCCAGCAGCTTCGGGGACAAAACCGGGGAGCTGTTTTTT; CDR3 protein: CASSFGDKTGELFF
CDR3 length: 15; J gene: TRBJ2-5; D gene: -; clone size: few; V gene: TRBV27; CDR3 DNA: TGTGCCAGCAGCCCCCCTGGGGCTGCCAGGAGGACCCAGTACTTC; CDR3 protein: CASSPPGAARRTQYF
CDR3 length: 17; J gene: TRBJ1-3; D gene: -; clone size: -; V gene: TRBV9; CDR3 DNA: TGTGCCAGCAGCGGAGCTGAGGGGATTTGGTCTGGAAACACCATATATTTT; CDR3 protein: CASSGAEGIWSGNTIYF
CDR3 length: 15; J gene: TRBJ2-2; D gene: -; clone size: -; V gene: TRBV7-3; CDR3 DNA: TGTGCCAGCAGCTTAAGTCGGACGAACACCGGGGAGCTGTTTTTT; CDR3 protein: CASSLSRTNTGELFF
CDR3 length: 19; J gene: TRBJ1-3; D gene: -; clone size: -; V gene: TRBV27; CDR3 DNA: TGTGCCAGCAGATATAAATTGGGCCGGCAGGTGAGCTCTGGAAACACCATATATTTT; CDR3 protein: CASRYKLGRQVSSGNTIYF
CDR3 length: 17; J gene: TRBJ2-3; D gene: -; clone size: -; V gene: TRBV7-6; CDR3 DNA: TGTGCCAGCAGCTTAGGCCCCGTGGCTAGCGGCACAGATACGCAGTATTTT; CDR3 protein: CASSLGPVASGTDTQYF